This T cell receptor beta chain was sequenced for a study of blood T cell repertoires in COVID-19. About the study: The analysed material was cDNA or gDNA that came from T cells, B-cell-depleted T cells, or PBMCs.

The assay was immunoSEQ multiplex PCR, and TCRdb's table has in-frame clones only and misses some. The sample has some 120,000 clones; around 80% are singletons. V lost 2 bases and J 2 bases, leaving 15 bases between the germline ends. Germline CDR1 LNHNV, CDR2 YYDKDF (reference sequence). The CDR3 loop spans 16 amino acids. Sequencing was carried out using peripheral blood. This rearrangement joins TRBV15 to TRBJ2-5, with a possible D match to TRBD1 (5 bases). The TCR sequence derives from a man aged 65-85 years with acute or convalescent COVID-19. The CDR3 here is CATSRSTALQQETQYF. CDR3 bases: TGTGCCACCAGCAGATCGACAGCACTTCAACAAGAGACCCAGTACTTC. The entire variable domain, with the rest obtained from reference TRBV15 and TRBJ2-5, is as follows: DAMVIQNPRYQVTQFGKPVTLSCSQTLNHNVMYWYQQKSSQAPKLLFHYYDKDFNNEADTPDNFQSRRPNTSFCFLDIRSPGLGDTAMYLCATSRSTALQQETQYFGPGTRLLVL.